Listed below are T cell receptor beta chains from one sample, sequenced in a study of neurological immune-mediated disorders. TCRdb processed the 5' RACE reads anew with MiXCR; each CDR3 protein has one entry. Of roughly 30,000 distinct CDR3 sequences listed, roughly a quarter are singletons. Sequences were obtained from CD4+ T cells from blood. These receptors were collected from a man aged 50 to 60 with HTLV-1-associated myelopathy (HAM/TSP). CDR3s include the opening cysteine and the closing phenylalanine or tryptophan. The D gene is left open where the match is weak. Clone size is not always given. Where it is, it says once, few, many or a class for expanded clones.

d_gene	v_gene	abundance	j_gene	CDR3aa	CDR3nt
TRBD1	TRBV12-3/TRBV12-4	many	TRBJ2-7	CASSRPGQGLRKQYF	TGTGCCAGCAGCCGTCCGGGACAGGGGCTCCGCAAGCAGTACTTC
TRBD1	TRBV20-1	many	TRBJ2-5	CSVPGQGQETQYF	TGCAGTGTCCCGGGACAGGGCCAAGAGACCCAGTACTTC
TRBD1	TRBV6-6	many	TRBJ2-7	CASSYSDRGPYEQYF	TGTGCCAGCAGTTACTCCGACAGGGGCCCCTACGAGCAGTACTTC
.	TRBV20-1	few	TRBJ2-1	CSARGNRVSEQFF	TGCAGTGCTAGAGGAAACAGGGTGTCAGAGCAGTTCTTC
.	TRBV18	few	TRBJ1-1	CASSPPGGGTEAFF	TGTGCCAGCTCACCCCCGGGGGGGGGCACTGAAGCTTTCTTT
TRBD1	TRBV5-1	many	TRBJ2-1	CASSSQGIYNEQFF	TGCGCCAGCAGCTCACAGGGGATATACAATGAGCAGTTCTTC
.	TRBV4-1	many	TRBJ1-5	CASSQDNASLKGNQPQHF	TGCGCCAGCAGCCAAGATAATGCCTCTCTCAAAGGCAATCAGCCCCAGCATTTT
.	TRBV5-6	many	TRBJ2-5	CASSLAAGRGTQYF	TGTGCCAGCAGCTTGGCAGCGGGCCGAGGGACCCAGTACTTC
.	TRBV29-1	once	TRBJ2-3	CSVEDHRVSTDTQYF	TGCAGCGTTGAAGATCACAGGGTCAGCACAGATACGCAGTATTTT
.	TRBV20-1	many	TRBJ2-7	CSARDRRGHNFSSYEQYF	TGCAGTGCTAGAGACCGAAGGGGCCACAACTTCAGCTCCTACGAGCAGTACTTC
.	TRBV4-1	many	TRBJ1-2	CASSQAAGAYGYTF	TGCGCCAGCAGCCAAGCGGCAGGCGCCTATGGCTACACCTTC
TRBD2	TRBV5-1	many	TRBJ2-5	CASSSEPGLAGETQYF	TGCGCCAGCAGCAGCGAACCGGGACTAGCGGGAGAGACCCAGTACTTC
TRBD1	TRBV20-1	many	TRBJ1-2	CSARDETGMGYTF	TGCAGTGCTAGAGATGAGACAGGGATGGGCTACACCTTC
.	TRBV5-5	many	TRBJ1-3	CASRPPSGSGNTIYF	TGTGCCAGCAGACCCCCATCGGGCTCTGGAAACACCATATATTTT
.	TRBV5-1	many	TRBJ2-1	CASSLDFSYNEQFF	TGCGCCAGCAGCTTGGATTTCTCCTACAATGAGCAGTTCTTC
TRBD2	TRBV27	many	TRBJ2-7	CASSLHPSGTSYEQYF	TGTGCCAGCAGTTTACACCCAAGCGGGACCTCCTACGAGCAGTACTTC
.	TRBV20-1	few	TRBJ2-3	CSARDLLQTSTDTQYF	TGCAGTGCTAGAGATTTACTGCAGACTAGCACAGATACGCAGTATTTT
TRBD1	TRBV20-1	.	TRBJ1-5	CSATSGQGNNQPQHF	TGCAGTGCCACCTCTGGACAGGGAAACAATCAGCCCCAGCATTTT
TRBD2	TRBV12-3/TRBV12-4	many	TRBJ2-5	CASSPPGGETQYF	TGTGCCAGCAGTCCCCCCGGGGGGGAGACCCAGTACTTC
TRBD2	TRBV19	.	TRBJ2-1	CASSVTSPRTNEQFF	TGTGCCAGTAGTGTGACTAGCCCCCGTACCAATGAGCAGTTCTTC
TRBD1	TRBV5-1	.	TRBJ1-2	CASSPPTGNYGYTF	TGCGCCAGCAGCCCTCCGACAGGGAACTATGGCTACACCTTC
.	TRBV5-5	.	TRBJ2-7	CASSNTYEQYF	TGTGCCAGCAGCAACACGTACGAGCAGTACTTC
TRBD1	TRBV6-1	many	TRBJ2-2	CASSLQGANGELFF	TGTGCCAGCAGTCTCCAGGGGGCTAACGGGGAGCTGTTTTTT
.	TRBV9	many	TRBJ1-2	CASSLLRGGYTF	TGTGCCAGCAGTCTCCTGAGGGGCGGCTACACCTTC
.	TRBV7-8	.	TRBJ2-4	CASSLVLQDSKNIQYF	TGTGCCAGCAGCTTAGTACTACAGGACAGCAAAAACATTCAGTACTTC
.	TRBV5-1	.	TRBJ2-2	CASSRSETGELFF	TGCGCCAGCAGCAGGTCCGAAACCGGGGAGCTGTTTTTT
.	TRBV20-1	many	TRBJ2-1	CSATRGDAFF	TGCAGTGCTACTCGGGGCGACGCGTTCTTC
TRBD1	TRBV6-2/TRBV6-3	many	TRBJ1-5	CASRGQADQPQHF	TGTGCCAGCAGGGGACAGGCCGATCAGCCCCAGCATTTT